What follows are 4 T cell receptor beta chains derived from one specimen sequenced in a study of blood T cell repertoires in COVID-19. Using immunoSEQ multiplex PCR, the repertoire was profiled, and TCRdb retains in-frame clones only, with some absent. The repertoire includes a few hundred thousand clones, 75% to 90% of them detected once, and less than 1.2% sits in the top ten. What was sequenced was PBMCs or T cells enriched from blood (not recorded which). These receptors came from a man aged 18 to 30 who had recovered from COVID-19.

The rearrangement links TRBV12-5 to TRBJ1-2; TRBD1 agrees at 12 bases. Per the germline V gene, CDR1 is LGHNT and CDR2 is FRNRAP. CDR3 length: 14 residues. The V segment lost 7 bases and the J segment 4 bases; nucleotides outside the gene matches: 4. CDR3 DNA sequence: TGTGCTAGTGCGGGACAGGGGGCGTTCTATGGCTACACCTTC. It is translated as CASAGQGAFYGYTF.

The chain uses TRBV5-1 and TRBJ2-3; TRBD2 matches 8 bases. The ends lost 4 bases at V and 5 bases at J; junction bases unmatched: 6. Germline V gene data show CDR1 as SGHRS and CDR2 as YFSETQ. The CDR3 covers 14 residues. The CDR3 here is CASSRGGGLDTQYF. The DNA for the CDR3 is TGCGCCAGCAGCCGGGGGGGCGGATTAGATACGCAGTATTTT.

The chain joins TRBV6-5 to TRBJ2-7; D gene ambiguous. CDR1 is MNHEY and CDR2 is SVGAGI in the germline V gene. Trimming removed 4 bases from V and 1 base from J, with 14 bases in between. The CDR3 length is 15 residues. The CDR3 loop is CASSSLWALSYEQYF. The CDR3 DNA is TGTGCCAGCAGTTCATTGTGGGCCCTATCCTACGAGCAGTACTTC.

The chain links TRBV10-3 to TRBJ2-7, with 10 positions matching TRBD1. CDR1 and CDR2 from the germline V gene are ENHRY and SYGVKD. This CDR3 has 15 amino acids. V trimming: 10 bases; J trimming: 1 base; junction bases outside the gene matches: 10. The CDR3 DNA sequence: TGTGCCACCCAAGGTACGGGACAGGGGTCCTACGAGCAGTACTTC. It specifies CATQGTGQGSYEQYF.